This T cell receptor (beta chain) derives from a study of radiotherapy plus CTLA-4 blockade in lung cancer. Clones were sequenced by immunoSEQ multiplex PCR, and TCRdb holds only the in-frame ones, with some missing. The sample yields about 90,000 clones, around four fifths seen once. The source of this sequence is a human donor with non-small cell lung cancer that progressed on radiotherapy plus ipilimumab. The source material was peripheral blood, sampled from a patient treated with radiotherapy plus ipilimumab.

CDR3 sequence: CASSGTSYLNTGELFF. DNA of the CDR3: TGTGCCAGCAGCGGGACTAGCTATCTAAACACCGGGGAGCTGTTTTTT. This sequence joins TRBV2 and TRBJ2-2, with 9 positions matching TRBD2. Germline V gene lookup returns CDR1 SNHLY and CDR2 FYNNEI. The V segment lost 6 bases and the J segment 2 bases; nucleotides outside the gene matches: 7. The CDR3 runs 16 residues. Using reference TRBV2 and TRBJ2-2 for the parts outside the CDR3, the full variable domain is EPEVTQTPSHQVTQMGQEVILRCVPISNHLYFYWYRQILGQKVEFLVSFYNNEISEKSEIFDDQFSVERPDGSNFTLKIRSTKLEDSAMYFCASSGTSYLNTGELFFGEGSRLTVL.